The table lists the clone carrying this TCR beta chain with a few counts. The sample is drawn from a study of blood T cell repertoires in COVID-19. Turning to the study itself: Nucleic acid was either cDNA or gDNA, and it came from T cells, B-cell-depleted T cells, or PBMCs.

Original processing methods: Nucleated cell counts were estimated from reference gene primer amplification. Generated by immunoSEQ multiplex PCR, the TCRdb table keeps only in-frame clones and is missing some. V and J calls and clone size are those listed in that table; D and trimming were worked out from the DNA. The repertoire holds 55,000 to 65,000 clones, with around 89% as singletons. Sequenced input: peripheral blood. This TCR was recovered from a human donor with active COVID-19. The donor label of this sample is uncertain.

The CDR3 protein is CASSLVGTGGTNYNEQFF. The CDR3 DNA is TGCGCCAGCAGCTTGGTAGGGACAGGAGGAACAAATTACAATGAGCAGTTCTTC. The chain uses TRBV5-1 and TRBJ2-1; 8 bases align to TRBD1. In germline, CDR1 is SGHRS, CDR2 YFSETQ. V dropped 0 bases and J dropped 4; count of bases not matched to a gene: 12. This CDR3 region has 18 residues.